The text below deals with one T cell receptor (beta chain). The junction had 5 bases not matched to a gene; V was cut back by 2 bases and J by 0 bases. The germline V gene has CDR1 SGDLS and CDR2 YYNGEE. This CDR3 has 16 residues. These data belong to a study of blood T cell repertoires in COVID-19. Study at large: Acute and convalescent COVID-19 specimens originated in the United States, Italy and Spain. T cells, B-cell-depleted T cells, or PBMCs supplied cDNA or gDNA.

Profiling relied on immunoSEQ multiplex PCR, and the TCRdb table lists in-frame clones only, not all of them. This repertoire shows roughly 99,000 clones, 80% to 90% found once; its top ten account for roughly 4.9%. Material: peripheral blood. The TCR sequence derives from a man aged 40-55 years with active or convalescent COVID-19. The gene calls are TRBV9 and TRBJ2-1; 7 bases match TRBD2. The CDR3: CASSVRGESSYNEQFF. The CDR3 DNA reads as TGTGCCAGCAGCGTCCGGGGGGAGTCCTCCTACAATGAGCAGTTCTTC.